The sequence of this TCR beta chain was determined in a study of cytomegalovirus exposure and HLA in healthy donors. This clone showed up just once. Its matching antigen is unknown. 60 Vbeta and 13 Jbeta primers were used in PCR. Profiling relied on immunoSEQ multiplex PCR, and the TCRdb table lists in-frame clones only, not all of them. The sample holds under 150,000 clones; approximately 78% are singletons and the top ten take 5.5% to 7%. Study findings and constraints: Later analysis showed most CMV-associated TCR beta chains appearing HLA-restricted. Sequences of the TCR beta chain were said to predict the HLA-A and HLA-B alleles of most subjects accurately.

This CDR3 comprises 15 residues. V lost 4 bases to trimming and J lost 5 bases; unmatched junction nucleotides: 6. CDR1 is MGHRA, CDR2 YSYEKL, per germline. The V gene is TRBV4-1, the J gene TRBJ2-7, with 12 bases fitting TRBD2. The sequence derives from a woman between 35 and 50 years old in good health and CMV-seropositive. Specimen: PBMCs. CDR3 DNA sequence: TGCGCCAGCAGCCCACTAGCGGGGGGCCCCAACGAGCAGTACTTC. Its protein product is CASSPLAGGPNEQYF.